This T cell receptor beta chain was captured in a study of blood T cell repertoires in COVID-19. Study context: COVID-19 samples from acute and convalescent phases originated in the United States, Italy and Spain. Nucleic acid was either cDNA or gDNA, and it came from T cells, B-cell-depleted T cells, or PBMCs.

V was clipped by 1 base and J by 8 bases, with 18 bases between them. The CDR3 runs 16 residues. Looked up from germline, CDR1 is LGHNA and CDR2 is YNFKEQ. As originally analysed: The assay estimated nucleated cells by amplifying reference gene primers. TCRdb's copy holds only in-frame clones and misses some; the assay was immunoSEQ multiplex PCR. V and J calls and clone size are given by that table; D and trimming were obtained from the DNA. The profile shows roughly 130,000 clones, around 80% of them singletons. Sequenced: peripheral blood. The V and J genes are TRBV4-2 and TRBJ1-3; D might be TRBD1 (5 bases). This sequence was found in a man in his 70s with acute or convalescent COVID-19. The CDR3 region is CASSQASPQTRDTIYF. CDR3 nucleotides: TGTGCCAGCAGCCAAGCTTCGCCCCAAACCAGGGACACCATATATTTT.